This TCR beta chain was captured by sequencing in a study of Graves' ophthalmopathy and Graves' hyperthyroidism. Study-level background: Samples of peripheral blood were obtained at initial diagnosis, prior to treatment of any kind.

Ophthalmopathy donors were characterized by moderate-to-severe activity, CAS of at least 3, NOSPECS of at least 4, and duration under 3 months. Germline CDR1 DFQATT, CDR2 SNEGSKA (reference sequence). This CDR3 contains 14 residues. V lost 3 bases, J lost 14 bases, and 13 bases stayed unmatched. Investigators amplified TCR beta CDR3 regions from RNA transcripts. HTBI primers served in a first-round RT-PCR, which a second-round multiplex PCR followed. TCRdb fed the multiplex PCR reads into MiXCR, producing one record per CDR3 protein. The table has under 200,000 distinct CDR3 sequences, less than 45% seen once. Study conclusions and caveats: A 13-signature model separated ophthalmopathy from stable hyperthyroidism, reaching about 88% sensitivity and under 82% specificity cross-validated.

As concerns this clonotype: Its antigen is not identified.

The clonotype was recovered from a middle-aged woman with Graves' ophthalmopathy. The specimen sequenced was peripheral blood. The rearrangement joins TRBV20-1 to TRBJ1-6; 7 positions agree with TRBD1. The CDR3 DNA sequence: TGCAGTGCTAGTATCAGGACAGGCGGAGGGGCCCTCCACTTT. Translating it yields CSASIRTGGGALHF.